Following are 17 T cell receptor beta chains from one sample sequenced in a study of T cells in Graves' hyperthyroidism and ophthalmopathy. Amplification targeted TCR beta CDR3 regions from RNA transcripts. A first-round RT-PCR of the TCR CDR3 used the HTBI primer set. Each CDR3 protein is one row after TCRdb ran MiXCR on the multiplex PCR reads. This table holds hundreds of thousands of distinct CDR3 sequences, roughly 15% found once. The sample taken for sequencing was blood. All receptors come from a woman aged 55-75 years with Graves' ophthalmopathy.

DNA for the CDR3: TGTGCCATCAGTGGAAGTGCCACCGGGGAGCTGTTTTTT. Protein: CAISGSATGELFF. The chain carries TRBV10-3 and TRBJ2-2; D gene uncertain. This CDR3 region has 13 residues. CDR1 is ENHRY, CDR2 SYGVKD, per germline. Between the trimmed V and J ends, which lost 4 bases and 4 bases, there was a span of 7 bases.

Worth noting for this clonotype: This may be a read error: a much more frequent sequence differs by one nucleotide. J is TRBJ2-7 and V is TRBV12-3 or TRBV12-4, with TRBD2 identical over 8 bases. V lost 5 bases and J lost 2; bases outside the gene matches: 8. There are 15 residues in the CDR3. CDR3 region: CASSTRTSRTYEQYF. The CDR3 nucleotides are TGTGCCAGCAGTACACGGACTAGCAGGACCTACGAGCAGTACTTC.

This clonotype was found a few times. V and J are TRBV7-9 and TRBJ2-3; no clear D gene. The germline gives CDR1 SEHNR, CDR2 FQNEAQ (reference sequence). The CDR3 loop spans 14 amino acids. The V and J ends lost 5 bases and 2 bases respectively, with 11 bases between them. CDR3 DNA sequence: TGTGCCAGCAGCCCAGTAGCATACACAGATACGCAGTATTTT. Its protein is CASSPVAYTDTQYF.

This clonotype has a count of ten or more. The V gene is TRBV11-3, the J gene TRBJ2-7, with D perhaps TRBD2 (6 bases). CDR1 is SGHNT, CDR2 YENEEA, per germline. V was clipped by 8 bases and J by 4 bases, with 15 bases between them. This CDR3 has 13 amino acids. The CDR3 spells CASASQEGYEQYF. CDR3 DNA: TGTGCCAGCGCGAGTCAGGAGGGATACGAGCAGTACTTC.

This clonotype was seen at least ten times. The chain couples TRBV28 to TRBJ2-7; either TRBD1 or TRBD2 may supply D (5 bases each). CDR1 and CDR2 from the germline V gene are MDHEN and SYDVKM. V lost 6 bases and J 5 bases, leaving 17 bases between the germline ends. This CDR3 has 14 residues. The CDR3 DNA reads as TGTGCCAGCAGAACTCCCGGGGCCTCGGACGAGCAGTACTTC. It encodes CASRTPGASDEQYF. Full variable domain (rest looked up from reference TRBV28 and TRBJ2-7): DVKVTQSSRYLVKRTGEKVFLECVQDMDHENMFWYRQDPGLGLRLIYFSYDVKMKEKGDIPEGYSVSREKKERFSLILESASTNQTSMYLCASRTPGASDEQYFGPGTRLTVT.

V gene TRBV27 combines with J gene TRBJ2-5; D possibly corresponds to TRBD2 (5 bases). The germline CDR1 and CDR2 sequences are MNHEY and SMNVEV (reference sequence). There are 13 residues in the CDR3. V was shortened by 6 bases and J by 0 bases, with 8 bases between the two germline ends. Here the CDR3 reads CASRTGDQETQYF. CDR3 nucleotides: TGTGCCAGCAGAACCGGGGACCAAGAGACCCAGTACTTC.

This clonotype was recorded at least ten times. CDR3 coding DNA: TGCGCCAGCAGTGAGGATCCGGCTAGCTCCTACGAGCAGTACTTC. This sequence encodes CASSEDPASSYEQYF. This chain links TRBV10-2 with TRBJ2-7; unclear D gene. Trimming cost V 2 bases and J 0 bases, with 11 bases left between them. The CDR3 loop spans 15 amino acids. Germline V CDR1 and CDR2: WSHSY, SAAADI.

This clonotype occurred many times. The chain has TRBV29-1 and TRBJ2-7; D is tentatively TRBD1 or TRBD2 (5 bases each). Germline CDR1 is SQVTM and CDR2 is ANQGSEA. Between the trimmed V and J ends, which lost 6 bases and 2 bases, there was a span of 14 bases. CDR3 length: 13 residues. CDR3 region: CSVGRDNTYEQYF. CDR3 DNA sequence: TGCAGCGTGGGACGGGATAATACCTACGAGCAGTACTTC.

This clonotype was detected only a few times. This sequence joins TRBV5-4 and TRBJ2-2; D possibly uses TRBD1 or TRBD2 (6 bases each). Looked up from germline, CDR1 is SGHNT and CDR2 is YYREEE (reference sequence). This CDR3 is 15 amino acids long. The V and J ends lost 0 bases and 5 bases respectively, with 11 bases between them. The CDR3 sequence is CASSLGQAGTGELFF. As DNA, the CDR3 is TGTGCCAGCAGCTTGGGACAGGCGGGGACCGGGGAGCTGTTTTTT.

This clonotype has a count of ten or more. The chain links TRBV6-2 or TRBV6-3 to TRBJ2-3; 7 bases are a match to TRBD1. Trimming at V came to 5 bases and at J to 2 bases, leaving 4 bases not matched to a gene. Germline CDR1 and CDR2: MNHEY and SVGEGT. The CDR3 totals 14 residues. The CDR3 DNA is TGTGCCAGCAGTCCCGGGACAGTCACAGATACGCAGTATTTT. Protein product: CASSPGTVTDTQYF.

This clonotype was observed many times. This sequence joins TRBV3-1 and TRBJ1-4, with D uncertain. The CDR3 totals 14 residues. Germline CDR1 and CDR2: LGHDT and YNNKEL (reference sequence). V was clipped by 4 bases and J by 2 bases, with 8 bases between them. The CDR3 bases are TGTGCCAGCAGCCCCCGTGTGACTAATGAAAAACTGTTTTTT. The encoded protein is CASSPRVTNEKLFF. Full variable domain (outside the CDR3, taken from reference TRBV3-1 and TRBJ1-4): DTAVSQTPKYLVTQMGNDKSIKCEQNLGHDTMYWYKQDSKKFLKIMFSYNNKELIINETVPNRFSPKSPDKAHLNLHINSLELGDSAVYFCASSPRVTNEKLFFGSGTQLSVL.

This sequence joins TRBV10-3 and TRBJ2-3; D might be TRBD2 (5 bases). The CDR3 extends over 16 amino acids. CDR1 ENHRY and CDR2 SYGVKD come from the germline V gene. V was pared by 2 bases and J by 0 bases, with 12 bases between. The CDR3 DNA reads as TGTGCCATCAGTGAGCCTGCGGGCTCTAGCACAGATACGCAGTATTTT. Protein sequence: CAISEPAGSSTDTQYF.

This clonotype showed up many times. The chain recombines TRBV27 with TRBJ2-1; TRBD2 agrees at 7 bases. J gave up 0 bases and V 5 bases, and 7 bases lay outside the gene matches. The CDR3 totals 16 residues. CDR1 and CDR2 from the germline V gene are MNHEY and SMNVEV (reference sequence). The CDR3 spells CASSPLAASSYNEQFF. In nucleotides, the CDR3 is TGTGCCAGCAGTCCGCTAGCGGCAAGCTCCTACAATGAGCAGTTCTTC.

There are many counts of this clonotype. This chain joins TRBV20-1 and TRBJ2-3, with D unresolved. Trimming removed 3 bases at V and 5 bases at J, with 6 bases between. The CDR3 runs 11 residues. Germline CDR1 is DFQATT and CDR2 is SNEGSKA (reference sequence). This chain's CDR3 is CSARWGDTQYF. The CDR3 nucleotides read TGCAGTGCTAGGTGGGGAGATACGCAGTATTTT.

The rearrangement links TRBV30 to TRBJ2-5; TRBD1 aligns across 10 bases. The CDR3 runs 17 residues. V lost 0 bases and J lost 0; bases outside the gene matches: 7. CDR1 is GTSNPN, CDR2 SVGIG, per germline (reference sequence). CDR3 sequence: CAWSVGTGASYQETQYF. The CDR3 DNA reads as TGTGCCTGGAGTGTGGGGACAGGGGCGAGTTACCAAGAGACCCAGTACTTC.

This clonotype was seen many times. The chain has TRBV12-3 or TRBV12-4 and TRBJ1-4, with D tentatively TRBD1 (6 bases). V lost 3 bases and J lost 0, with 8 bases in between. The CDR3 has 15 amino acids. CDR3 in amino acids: CASSFRQATNEKLFF. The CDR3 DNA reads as TGTGCCAGCAGTTTTAGACAGGCAACTAATGAAAAACTGTTTTTT.

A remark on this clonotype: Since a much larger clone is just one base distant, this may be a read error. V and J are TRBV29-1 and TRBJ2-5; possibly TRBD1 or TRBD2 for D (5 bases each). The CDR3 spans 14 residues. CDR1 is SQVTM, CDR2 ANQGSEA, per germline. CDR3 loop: CSVEEPGLQEAQYF. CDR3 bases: TGCAGCGTTGAGGAACCGGGGCTACAAGAGGCCCAGTACTTC.